This T cell receptor beta chain was sequenced in a study of technical replicates of blood from a few donors. V was cut by 3 bases and J by 2 bases, with 16 bases left in between. The CDR3 has 16 residues. Germline CDR1 reads SGHAT; CDR2 reads FQDESV (reference sequence). Data came from immunoSEQ multiplex PCR; TCRdb stores just in-frame clones and leaves some out. This table holds approximately 87,000 clones, around 92% found once. The sequencing sample was made of T cells isolated from PBMCs. This receptor was identified in a human donor in good health. Some clones in this sample may be carry-over from other donors' samples. The rearrangement links TRBV11-1 to TRBJ1-2, with D maybe TRBD1 (5 bases). For the CDR3, the DNA is TGTGCCAGCAGCTTCCTCGGGGGTTCCTTGAACTATGGCTACACCTTC. Protein product: CASSFLGGSLNYGYTF.